The rows below give T cell receptor beta chains drawn from one sample of a study of blood T cell repertoires in COVID-19. Sequencing used immunoSEQ multiplex PCR; TCRdb keeps in-frame clones, though not all of them. The sample has about 140,000 clones; roughly 85% are singletons. The sequencing input was PBMCs or T cells enriched from blood (not recorded which). These receptor sequences come from a woman aged 50 to 60 who had recovered from COVID-19. The CDR3 runs from the conserved cysteine through the conserved F or W. D genes are given only for firm matches. Not all rows give a size; the values are once, few, many and, for expanded clones, a class.

D,J,size,V,length,CDR3,DNA
TRBD2,TRBJ2-1,NA,TRBV19,16,CASSQAWGGRRNEQFF,TGTGCCAGTAGCCAAGCTTGGGGCGGGAGGCGGAATGAGCAGTTCTTC
TRBD1,TRBJ1-2,NA,TRBV2,13,CASSEGGQWGYTF,TGTGCCAGCAGTGAAGGGGGACAGTGGGGCTACACCTTC
NA,TRBJ1-4,NA,TRBV29-1,15,CSVLPGGRPNEKLFF,TGCAGCGTTCTCCCCGGAGGCAGACCTAATGAAAAACTGTTTTTT
NA,TRBJ1-4,NA,TRBV5-1,16,CASSLGGGTANEKLFF,TGCGCCAGCAGCTTGGGTGGAGGGACTGCTAATGAAAAACTGTTTTTT
NA,TRBJ2-5,once,TRBV27,17,CASSLKGAGRVWETQYF,TGTGCCAGCAGTTTAAAAGGAGCGGGCCGGGTCTGGGAGACCCAGTACTTC
NA,TRBJ1-5,NA,TRBV19,16,CASRPQGWGGNQPQHF,TGTGCCAGTAGACCCCAAGGCTGGGGGGGCAATCAGCCCCAGCATTTT
NA,TRBJ2-1,NA,TRBV19,15,CASSTARDHHNEQFF,TGTGCCAGTAGTACGGCGCGGGACCATCACAATGAGCAGTTCTTC
NA,TRBJ2-3,once,TRBV7-9,15,CASRNKRRLEDTQYF,TGTGCCAGCAGGAACAAGCGGAGATTGGAAGATACGCAGTATTTT
NA,TRBJ2-1,NA,TRBV9,17,CASSVGSGQSSYNEQFF,TGTGCCAGCAGCGTAGGTTCAGGGCAGAGCTCCTACAATGAGCAGTTCTTC
NA,TRBJ1-2,NA,TRBV4-1,15,CASSHPDSWRYGYTF,TGCGCCAGCAGCCATCCGGACAGTTGGCGCTATGGCTACACCTTC
TRBD2,TRBJ2-3,NA,TRBV27,15,CASSFGGTSTDTQYF,TGTGCCAGCAGTTTCGGGGGGACTAGCACAGATACGCAGTATTTT
NA,TRBJ2-7,NA,TRBV5-6,13,CASSLGLGGEQYF,TGTGCCAGCAGCTTGGGTTTAGGCGGCGAGCAGTACTTC
TRBD1,TRBJ1-6,NA,TRBV27,15,CASSLTDRMNSPLHF,TGTGCCAGCAGTCTAACGGACAGGATGAATTCACCCCTCCACTTT
TRBD2,TRBJ2-1,NA,TRBV7-8,16,CASSRVAGGIYNEQFF,TGTGCCAGCAGCAGAGTAGCGGGAGGGATCTACAATGAGCAGTTCTTC
NA,TRBJ1-1,NA,TRBV2,14,CASSEVPGDTEAFF,TGTGCCAGCAGTGAGGTCCCCGGGGACACTGAAGCTTTCTTT
TRBD1,TRBJ2-7,NA,TRBV10-1,15,CASSDGQGVSYEQYF,TGCGCCAGCAGTGATGGACAGGGTGTAAGCTACGAGCAGTACTTC
TRBD1,TRBJ2-2,NA,TRBV2,16,CASSPRDREVTGELFF,TGTGCCAGCAGCCCGAGGGACAGGGAGGTCACCGGGGAGCTGTTTTTT
NA,TRBJ2-7,NA,TRBV1,14,CTSSQSVAGGEQYF,TGCACCAGCAGCCAATCGGTAGCGGGGGGAGAGCAGTACTTC
NA,TRBJ1-1,few,TRBV7-3,13,CASSTSWNTEAFF,TGTGCCAGCAGCACCAGTTGGAACACTGAAGCTTTCTTT
TRBD2,TRBJ2-3,NA,TRBV28,15,CASSLAAGSTDTQYF,TGTGCCAGCAGTTTAGCAGCGGGGAGCACAGATACGCAGTATTTT
TRBD1,TRBJ1-6,NA,TRBV27,15,CASSLSDRGGSPLHF,TGTGCCAGCAGTTTATCGGACAGGGGCGGATCACCCCTCCACTTT
NA,TRBJ1-6,NA,TRBV7-2,15,CASSLAGSGGLPLHF,TGTGCCAGCAGCTTAGCCGGTTCGGGGGGCCTGCCCCTCCACTTT
NA,TRBJ1-6,few,TRBV2,13,CASSGQYNSPLHF,TGTGCCAGCAGTGGACAATATAATTCACCCCTCCACTTT
NA,TRBJ1-1,NA,TRBV19,13,CASSIGVIPEAFF,TGTGCCAGTAGTATAGGAGTTATCCCTGAAGCTTTCTTT
TRBD1,TRBJ1-2,NA,TRBV18,15,CASSPGQGVLSGYTF,TGTGCCAGCTCACCGGGACAGGGGGTATTATCTGGCTACACCTTC
NA,TRBJ2-1,NA,TRBV20-1,14,CSASSSRSYNEQFF,TGCAGTGCTAGTTCTAGCCGGTCCTACAATGAGCAGTTCTTC
TRBD1,TRBJ1-2,NA,TRBV5-1,14,CASSFSDRGYGYTF,TGCGCCAGCAGCTTCTCCGACAGGGGCTATGGCTACACCTTC
NA,TRBJ2-3,NA,TRBV24-1,14,CATSDAGRLETQYF,TGTGCCACCAGTGATGCGGGACGTCTCGAGACGCAGTATTTT
TRBD1,TRBJ1-1,few,TRBV14,13,CASTLGQYTEAFF,TGTGCCAGCACCTTGGGACAGTACACTGAAGCTTTCTTT
NA,TRBJ2-3,NA,TRBV18,17,CASSPPPTRGSTDTQYF,TGTGCCAGCTCACCTCCCCCCACCAGGGGTAGCACAGATACGCAGTATTTT
NA,TRBJ1-5,NA,TRBV6-5,14,CASSPTRSNQPQHF,TGTGCCAGCAGTCCAACTCGTAGCAATCAGCCCCAGCATTTT
NA,TRBJ2-3,NA,TRBV5-1,16,CASSLVGSGTTDTQYF,TGCGCCAGCAGCTTAGTCGGGAGCGGAACCACAGATACGCAGTATTTT
NA,TRBJ2-1,NA,TRBV7-9,15,CASSLSTGFYNEQFF,TGTGCCAGCAGCCTATCCACGGGGTTCTACAATGAGCAGTTCTTC
TRBD1,TRBJ2-6,NA,TRBV27,15,CASSPDRAGANVLTF,TGTGCCAGCAGTCCGGACAGGGCTGGGGCCAACGTCCTGACTTTC
NA,TRBJ2-5,once,TRBV20-1,14,CSASSPALQETQYF,TGCAGTGCTAGTAGTCCCGCTCTACAAGAGACCCAGTACTTC
NA,TRBJ2-6,NA,TRBV5-5,18,CASSPPKQGPRGANVLTF,TGTGCCAGCAGCCCTCCTAAACAGGGCCCGAGGGGGGCCAACGTCCTGACTTTC
TRBD1,TRBJ1-5,NA,TRBV28,14,CASNSGQGNQPQHF,TGTGCCAGCAACTCGGGACAGGGGAATCAGCCCCAGCATTTT
TRBD1,TRBJ1-2,NA,TRBV11-2,15,CASSSSRGPGYGYTF,TGTGCCAGCAGCTCCAGCAGGGGGCCAGGTTATGGCTACACCTTC
NA,TRBJ2-7,NA,TRBV10-1,13,CASIGRTPREQYF,TGCGCCAGCATCGGTAGGACTCCCCGCGAGCAGTACTTC
NA,TRBJ1-5,few,TRBV2,15,CASSEAGSPWQPQHF,TGTGCCAGCAGTGAAGCGGGCAGCCCTTGGCAGCCCCAGCATTTT
TRBD2,TRBJ2-5,NA,TRBV25-1,14,CASRTSGSGETQYF,TGTGCCAGCCGGACTAGCGGGAGTGGGGAGACCCAGTACTTC
NA,TRBJ2-7,NA,TRBV9,13,CASSGSLSYEQYF,TGTGCCAGCAGCGGGAGTCTCTCCTACGAGCAGTACTTC
NA,TRBJ2-7,once,TRBV15,15,CATSNPAGVTYEQYF,TGTGCCACCAGCAATCCAGCAGGGGTAACCTACGAGCAGTACTTC
TRBD1,TRBJ1-2,NA,TRBV10-3,15,CAISEGTGTNYGYTF,TGTGCCATCAGTGAGGGGACAGGGACTAACTATGGCTACACCTTC
NA,TRBJ1-3,NA,TRBV12-5,14,CASGPQVSQNTIYF,TGTGCTAGTGGCCCTCAGGTTTCTCAAAACACCATATATTTT
NA,TRBJ1-5,NA,TRBV2,19,CASSELLGYTGMRDQPQHF,TGTGCCAGCAGTGAGTTATTGGGGTATACAGGGATGAGGGATCAGCCCCAGCATTTT
NA,TRBJ2-5,NA,TRBV3-1/TRBV3-2,17,CASSPGNTLHEGETQYF,TGTGCCAGCAGCCCGGGGAATACTTTACATGAGGGAGAGACCCAGTACTTC
TRBD2,TRBJ2-1,NA,TRBV4-1,15,CASSQGLADQNEQFF,TGCGCCAGCAGCCAAGGGCTAGCGGATCAAAATGAGCAGTTCTTC
NA,TRBJ2-1,NA,TRBV5-6,14,CASSFGSGGDEQFF,TGTGCCAGCAGCTTTGGGTCCGGAGGAGATGAGCAGTTCTTC
NA,TRBJ2-7,NA,TRBV19,13,CATSGTSTYEQYF,TGTGCCACCTCCGGGACATCCACCTACGAGCAGTACTTC
NA,TRBJ2-5,NA,TRBV19,12,CASSSSSETQYF,TGTGCCAGTAGTTCCAGTTCGGAGACCCAGTACTTC
TRBD1,TRBJ1-2,medium-sized,TRBV7-2,15,CASSLDSRDRAGYTF,TGTGCCAGCAGCTTAGATTCCCGGGACAGGGCCGGCTACACCTTC
TRBD1,TRBJ1-4,few,TRBV3-1/TRBV3-2,16,CASSQGQGAVGEKLFF,TGTGCCAGCAGCCAAGGGCAGGGGGCGGTAGGTGAAAAACTGTTTTTT
TRBD1,TRBJ1-5,NA,TRBV28,16,CASSLGDRLSNQPQHF,TGTGCCAGCAGTTTGGGGGACAGGCTTAGCAATCAGCCCCAGCATTTT